This T cell receptor (beta chain) was recorded in a study of CD8 T cells in Susac syndrome. Germline loops: CDR1 GTSNPN, CDR2 SVGIG (reference sequence). V was trimmed by 1 base and J by 7 bases, leaving 14 bases between them. The CDR3 spans 15 residues. The study sequenced TCR beta in blood CD8+ and CD4+ T cells. The RNA, about 0.5 to 1 ug, was put through reverse transcription using random hexamers. Amplification of TCR beta CDR3 across 54 Vbeta and 13 Jbeta was performed with immunoSEQ multiplex PCR. TCRdb reprocessed the immunoSEQ multiplex PCR reads with MiXCR, giving one entry per CDR3 protein. Among about 180,000 distinct CDR3 sequences listed, nearly 97% were seen once.

The TCR comes from a human donor with multiple sclerosis. The gene calls are TRBV30 and TRBJ1-6; TRBD1 might be the D (5 bases). The sample taken for sequencing was CD4+ T cells from PBMCs. CDR3 region: CAWSGDGGGNSPLHF. DNA for the CDR3: TGTGCCTGGAGTGGAGACGGGGGAGGCAATTCACCCCTCCACTTT.